This T cell receptor (beta chain) stems from a study of T cells and Merkel cell carcinoma outcomes (dated by TCRdb to about 2020). General notes on the study: The study looked at whether the tumor T-cell repertoire and T-cell density could predict clinical outcome in patients with Merkel cell carcinoma. Beyond this particular receptor, the publication reports: Clinical outcomes in Merkel cell carcinoma patients were reported to be predicted by T-cell repertoire features combined with T-cell density.

The samples were obtained from people who had Merkel cell carcinoma. The germline V gene (reference sequence) yields DFQATT for CDR1 and SNEGSKA for CDR2. The trim is 3 bases for V and 4 bases for J, with a gap of 3 bases between the germline ends. CDR3 length: 10 amino acids, cysteine to phenylalanine. The only DNA kept is the CDR3, 30 bases in frame from the first base. Concerning this clone itself: No cognate antigen has been identified for it. Within one base of it there is no much larger clone, and no base qualities were kept.

Library creation used the immunoSEQ multiplex PCR assay. TCRdb re-hosts the immuneACCESS table, in-frame sequences only. Its copies lack some clones; in the studies checked, an unresolved V gene accounts for under half of them, and the cause for the rest is not known. For this sample there are more than 12,000 clones; just under 95% appear just once. The top ten clonotypes cover 1.5% to 2.5% of the sample. Rearrangement joined TRBV20-1 to TRBJ1-2; the D gene identity is not certain. Input material: tumor tissue from Merkel cell carcinoma. This TCR came from a human donor with Merkel cell carcinoma. The CDR3 amino acid sequence is: CSARVYGYTF. The DNA is TGCAGTGCTAGGGTCTATGGCTACACCTTC.